This T cell receptor (beta chain) emerged from a study of technical replicates of blood from several donors (TCRdb year 2017). Deletion took 4 bases off V and 4 bases off J, with a span of 16 bases between the germline ends. The CDR3 runs 14 amino acids, cysteine and phenylalanine included. This entry keeps only the CDR3 DNA: 42 bases, framed from base 1. CDR1 and CDR2 were assigned from the germline V gene as SQVTM and ANQGSEA. Library preparation was by the immunoSEQ multiplex PCR assay. In its TCRdb copy, this immuneACCESS table keeps in-frame sequences only and misses some clones. Where compared with another copy, unresolved V genes explain less than half of these, and the others have no known cause. The sample yields about 84,000 clones; about 97% were counted once. More than 0.15% of the sample lies in the top ten. Regarding this clone: Its antigen remains unidentified. Base qualities are missing; no much larger clone stands one base away.

The sample was T cells isolated from PBMCs. The sequence came from a human donor in good health. This chain is built from TRBV29-1 and TRBJ1-2; the D gene is perhaps TRBD1, on 5 matching bases. The DNA is as follows: TGCAGCGTTGTGCAGGGTAGTGGCGGCTATGGCTACACCTTC. Translated, it reads CSVVQGSGGYGYTF.